This T cell receptor (beta chain) was identified during a study of blood T cell repertoires in COVID-19. Study context: Donors in the United States, Italy and Spain gave samples during acute or convalescent COVID-19. T cells, B-cell-depleted T cells, or PBMCs provided the cDNA or gDNA that served as material.

Original handling: For nucleated cells, counts were estimated from reference gene primer amplification. The repertoire was sequenced with immunoSEQ multiplex PCR; TCRdb's copy has only in-frame clones and lacks some. The DNA was the basis for D and trimming; V, J and clone size are from that table. The sample holds about 360,000 clones, approximately 86% seen once. Patients of the Seattle cohort, enrolled during active infection, were followed longitudinally. The V and J ends lost 5 bases and 12 bases, in that order; junction bases with no gene match: 7. This CDR3 spans 13 amino acids. Germline CDR1 reads SEHNR; CDR2 reads FQNEAQ (reference sequence).

Source material: peripheral blood. This rearrangement joins TRBV7-9 to TRBJ1-6, with 7 bases identical to TRBD1. The clonotype comes from a woman aged 60-75 years with COVID-19, enrolled during active disease. CDR3 sequence (DNA): TGTGCCAGCAGCCTCCTGACAGGGCAACCCCTCCACTTT. It yields the protein CASSLLTGQPLHF.